These T cell receptor beta chains were read from a single sample in a study of T cell responses to AZD1222 COVID-19 vaccine. Libraries were prepared by immunoSEQ multiplex PCR; TCRdb keeps only in-frame clonotypes and omits some of them. There are approximately 190,000 clones in the sample; approximately 92% occur only once, and over 1% lies in the top ten. The source material was peripheral blood, sampled on day 0 of AZD1222 vaccination. These receptors were collected from an adult in good health. The CDR3 runs from the conserved cysteine through the conserved F or W. A D gene is named only where the DNA matches it firmly. Only some rows state a clone size, as once, few, many or a class for expanded clones.

size | J | D | V | CDR3 | DNA
NA | TRBJ2-3 | TRBD2 | TRBV5-6 | CASSSSGGVADTQYF | TGTGCCAGCAGCAGTAGCGGGGGGGTTGCAGATACGCAGTATTTT
NA | TRBJ2-3 | NA | TRBV12-3/TRBV12-4 | CASSRLRTDTQYF | TGTGCCAGCAGCAGACTGCGCACAGATACGCAGTATTTT
NA | TRBJ1-6 | TRBD1 | TRBV4-3 | CASSQAQGALNSPLHF | TGCGCCAGCAGCCAAGCACAGGGGGCGCTTAATTCACCCCTCCACTTT
NA | TRBJ1-2 | NA | TRBV5-4 | CASSLERDYGYTF | TGTGCCAGCAGCCTGGAGAGGGACTATGGCTACACCTTC
NA | TRBJ2-3 | NA | TRBV30 | CAWSLSGGTDTQYF | TGTGCCTGGAGTCTCAGTGGGGGCACAGATACGCAGTATTTT
NA | TRBJ2-2 | TRBD1 | TRBV5-1 | CASSGDRASTGELFF | TGCGCCAGCAGCGGGGACAGGGCTAGCACCGGGGAGCTGTTTTTT
NA | TRBJ1-1 | NA | TRBV7-9 | CASSSSLDRNTEAFF | TGTGCCAGCAGCTCTTCACTAGATCGGAACACTGAAGCTTTCTTT
NA | TRBJ1-5 | NA | TRBV6-1 | CASSDVEQPQHF | TGTGCCAGCAGTGACGTAGAGCAGCCCCAGCATTTT
NA | TRBJ2-1 | TRBD1 | TRBV7-9 | CASSSTGTAIYNEQFF | TGTGCCAGCAGCTCCACCGGGACAGCGATATACAATGAGCAGTTCTTC
NA | TRBJ1-5 | NA | TRBV2 | CASSEGWGQPQHF | TGTGCCAGCAGTGAAGGGTGGGGCCAGCCCCAGCATTTT
NA | TRBJ2-5 | NA | TRBV3-1/TRBV3-2 | CASSQEGGNRGYF | TGTGCCAGCAGCCAAGAGGGGGGGAACAGGGGCTACTTC
NA | TRBJ1-1 | NA | TRBV5-4 | CASSSRPNTEAFF | TGTGCCAGCAGCTCCCGTCCGAACACTGAAGCTTTCTTT
NA | TRBJ2-1 | TRBD1 | TRBV5-1 | CASSRAPGTEYNEQFF | TGCGCCAGCAGTCGCGCCCCCGGGACAGAATACAATGAGCAGTTCTTC
once | TRBJ1-4 | TRBD1 | TRBV19 | CASSSAQGAGEKLFF | TGTGCCAGTAGTAGCGCCCAGGGGGCGGGTGAAAAACTGTTTTTT
NA | TRBJ1-2 | NA | TRBV19 | CASQKKTVNYGYTF | TGTGCCAGCCAAAAAAAGACAGTCAACTATGGCTACACCTTC
NA | TRBJ1-4 | NA | TRBV7-9 | CASSSGFGEKLFF | TGTGCCAGCAGCTCGGGCTTTGGGGAAAAACTGTTTTTT
NA | TRBJ2-5 | NA | TRBV7-9 | CASSLLSGQETQYF | TGTGCCAGCAGCTTACTGAGTGGCCAAGAGACCCAGTACTTC
NA | TRBJ2-7 | TRBD1 | TRBV4-1 | CASSQGDRGSYEQYF | TGCGCCAGCAGCCAAGGGGACAGGGGATCCTACGAGCAGTACTTC
NA | TRBJ2-3 | TRBD2 | TRBV2 | CASTGGGADTQYF | TGTGCCAGCACGGGCGGGGGGGCAGATACGCAGTATTTT
NA | TRBJ1-2 | TRBD1 | TRBV7-9 | CASSLASIGRGTGGGYTF | TGTGCCAGCAGCTTAGCGTCTATTGGCAGAGGGACAGGGGGTGGCTACACCTTC
NA | TRBJ2-7 | NA | TRBV3-1/TRBV3-2 | CASSQDQVQDYEQYF | TGTGCCAGCAGCCAAGACCAGGTCCAGGACTACGAGCAGTACTTC
NA | TRBJ1-1 | NA | TRBV28 | CASTTPSTEAFF | TGTGCCAGCACTACGCCGAGCACTGAAGCTTTCTTT
NA | TRBJ2-5 | NA | TRBV5-4 | CASSTDYQETQYF | TGTGCCAGCAGCACGGACTATCAAGAGACCCAGTACTTC
NA | TRBJ2-7 | TRBD1 | TRBV6-5 | CASSYSGTGLSYEQYF | TGTGCCAGCAGTTACTCTGGGACAGGCCTCTCCTACGAGCAGTACTTC
NA | TRBJ2-7 | NA | TRBV7-6 | CASSLGGGPNEQYF | TGTGCCAGCAGCTTAGGGGGGGGGCCGAACGAGCAGTACTTC
NA | TRBJ1-5 | NA | TRBV19 | CASSSARGNQPQHF | TGTGCCAGTAGTTCGGCCCGGGGCAATCAGCCCCAGCATTTT
NA | TRBJ1-5 | TRBD1 | TRBV2 | CASRQGNSNQPQHF | TGTGCCAGCAGACAGGGGAATAGCAATCAGCCCCAGCATTTT
NA | TRBJ1-2 | TRBD1 | TRBV3-1/TRBV3-2 | CASSQVPGGEYGYTF | TGTGCCAGCAGCCAAGTCCCAGGGGGGGAATATGGCTACACCTTC
NA | TRBJ1-6 | NA | TRBV5-1 | CASSLWGGEGNYNSPLHF | TGCGCCAGCAGCTTGTGGGGTGGTGAGGGGAATTATAATTCACCCCTCCACTTT
NA | TRBJ2-2 | NA | TRBV4-2 | CASSGAGRVTGELFF | TGTGCCAGCAGCGGAGCCGGCAGGGTCACCGGGGAGCTGTTTTTT
NA | TRBJ2-1 | NA | TRBV27 | CASSLRKVSSYNEQFF | TGTGCCAGCAGTTTAAGAAAAGTTAGCTCCTACAATGAGCAGTTCTTC
NA | TRBJ1-2 | NA | TRBV19 | CASSTFEYGYTF | TGTGCCAGTAGTACGTTCGAGTATGGCTACACCTTC
once | TRBJ2-3 | NA | TRBV25-1 | CASSEQGTDTQYF | TGTGCCAGCAGTGAACAGGGTACAGATACGCAGTATTTT
once | TRBJ2-7 | NA | TRBV11-3 | CASSPESVNLDEQYF | TGTGCCAGCAGCCCGGAGAGCGTGAACCTCGACGAGCAGTACTTC
NA | TRBJ1-2 | NA | TRBV18 | CASSPPTESYGYTF | TGTGCCAGCTCACCACCCACAGAGTCCTATGGCTACACCTTC
NA | TRBJ2-5 | TRBD2 | TRBV6-5 | CASRGSRGGAETQYF | TGTGCCAGCAGGGGATCGCGCGGGGGGGCCGAGACCCAGTACTTC
NA | TRBJ1-5 | NA | TRBV29-1 | CSGGEPDQPQHF | TGCAGCGGTGGGGAGCCGGATCAGCCCCAGCATTTT
NA | TRBJ1-5 | NA | TRBV7-9 | CASSWDDQPQHF | TGTGCCAGCAGCTGGGACGATCAGCCCCAGCATTTT
NA | TRBJ1-1 | NA | TRBV4-3 | CASSQVLSTEAFF | TGCGCCAGCAGCCAGGTGTTAAGCACTGAAGCTTTCTTT